Shown below are 30 T cell receptor beta chains from a single sample sequenced in a study of cytomegalovirus exposure and HLA in healthy donors. Amplification used 60 Vbeta primers and 13 Jbeta primers. Clones were read by immunoSEQ multiplex PCR, and TCRdb kept only the in-frame ones, dropping some. The data show some 120,000 clones, around 70% seen once. Sequenced material: PBMCs. The receptors stem from a man aged 30 to 45 in good health and CMV-seropositive.

V is TRBV5-1 and J is TRBJ2-3, with D unclear. Germline CDR1 reads SGHRS; CDR2 reads YFSETQ. V lost 2 bases and J 5 bases, leaving 15 bases between the germline ends. This CDR3 region has 15 residues. CDR3 nucleotide sequence: TGCGCCAGCAGCTTCCAGTTGGGCCTGGGAGATACGCAGTATTTT. Protein product: CASSFQLGLGDTQYF. Full variable domain (missing parts from reference TRBV5-1 and TRBJ2-3): KAGVTQTPRYLIKTRGQQVTLSCSPISGHRSVSWYQQTPGQGLQFLFEYFSETQRNKGNFPGRFSGRQFSNSRSEMNVSTLELGDSALYLCASSFQLGLGDTQYFGPGTRLTVL.

CDR3 nucleotide sequence: TGTGCCAGCAGTGAAGCGGGGAGAGGTACGCAGTATTTT. Its translation: CASSEAGRGTQYF. The J gene is TRBJ2-3, the V gene TRBV6-1, with D perhaps TRBD2 (5 bases). From germline, CDR1 is MNHNS and CDR2 SASEGT. The CDR3 length is 13 residues. Trimming removed 0 bases from V and 8 bases from J, with 9 bases in between.

This chain links TRBV27 with TRBJ2-1; 10 nucleotides align to TRBD1. The ends lost 4 bases at V and 11 bases at J; junction bases unmatched: 11. This CDR3 contains 15 residues. Looked up from germline, CDR1 is MNHEY and CDR2 is SMNVEV (reference sequence). CDR3 in amino acids: CASSSETGGAKKQFF. For the CDR3, the DNA is TGTGCCAGCAGTTCTGAGACAGGGGGCGCGAAAAAGCAGTTCTTC.

The chain is built from TRBV6-1 and TRBJ2-1; no clear D gene. CDR3 size: 14 residues. The V gene lost 3 bases and the J gene lost 0 bases, with 6 bases spanning the gap. Germline V gene sequence: CDR1 MNHNS, CDR2 SASEGT. Here the CDR3 DNA reads TGTGCCAGCAGTGAGGTTAGCTCCTACAATGAGCAGTTCTTC. Its protein product is CASSEVSSYNEQFF.

The CDR3 nucleotides read TGTGCCAGCAGCTTAATTGGCGGGAGGGAGGAGACCCAGTACTTC. Translation gives CASSLIGGREETQYF. The chain links TRBV7-2 to TRBJ2-5, with TRBD2 identical over 9 bases. Germline V lookup: CDR1 SGHTA, CDR2 FQGNSA. The length of the CDR3 is 15 residues. V was pared by 2 bases and J by 5 bases, with 6 bases of the junction left unmatched.

The V and J genes are TRBV7-9 and TRBJ2-1; 13 bases are shared with TRBD2. Trimming at V came to 5 bases and at J to 4 bases, leaving 8 bases not matched to a gene. The CDR3 has 17 amino acids. The germline V gene has CDR1 SEHNR and CDR2 FQNEAQ (reference sequence). CDR3 DNA: TGTGCCAGCAGCCCCAAGGGGACTAGCGGGACGTACAATGAGCAGTTCTTC. This encodes CASSPKGTSGTYNEQFF.

V and J are TRBV4-2 and TRBJ2-7, with D perhaps TRBD2 (7 bases). V lost 4 bases and J lost 0, with 10 bases in between. Germline values: CDR1 LGHNA, CDR2 YNFKEQ. The CDR3 is 14 amino acids. CDR3 nucleotides: TGTGCCAGCAGCCCCGGGGGGCCCTCCTACGAGCAGTACTTC. This translates into CASSPGGPSYEQYF.

CDR3 in amino acids: CASSLLNSPLHF. CDR3 DNA: TGTGCCAGCAGCTTGTTAAATTCACCCCTCCACTTT. The V gene is TRBV11-2, the J gene TRBJ1-6; D is ambiguous. The V gene lost 3 bases and the J gene lost 7 bases, with 4 bases spanning the gap. Germline CDR1 and CDR2: SGHAT and FQNNGV. The CDR3 has 12 residues.

A single count supports this clone. The chain has TRBV30 and TRBJ1-6; 7 bases align to TRBD1. The CDR3 spans 13 residues. V lost 2 bases to trimming and J lost 10 bases; unmatched junction nucleotides: 5. CDR1 and CDR2 (germline): GTSNPN, SVGIG (reference sequence). CDR3 DNA sequence: TGTGCCTGGAGTCCCAGGGGGAACTCACCCCTCCACTTT. Translation gives CAWSPRGNSPLHF. Full variable domain (rest looked up from reference TRBV30 and TRBJ1-6): SQTIHQWPATLVQPVGSPLSLECTVEGTSNPNLYWYRQAAGRGLQLLFYSVGIGQISSEVPQNLSASRPQDRQFILSSKKLLLSDSGFYLCAWSPRGNSPLHFGNGTRLTVT.

The chain joins TRBV27 to TRBJ2-3, with D possibly TRBD2 on 5 matching bases. V lost 2 bases to trimming and J lost 2 bases, with 8 bases between them. CDR1 MNHEY and CDR2 SMNVEV come from the germline V gene (reference sequence). The CDR3 has 14 amino acids. CDR3 residues: CASSLEGITDTQYF. DNA of the CDR3: TGTGCCAGCAGTTTAGAGGGCATCACAGATACGCAGTATTTT.

V gene TRBV7-2 combines with J gene TRBJ1-1; tentatively, D is TRBD1 (5 bases). With 6 bases removed from V and 5 bases from J, the gap between germline ends came to 22 bases. The CDR3 loop spans 16 amino acids. The V gene's germline CDR1 is SGHTA and CDR2 FQGNSA. The CDR3 here is CASSPTVWGLGTEAFF. CDR3 DNA sequence: TGTGCCAGCAGTCCTACAGTCTGGGGCCTGGGGACTGAAGCTTTCTTT.

The genes are TRBV21-1 and TRBJ1-1. TRBV21-1 is annotated as a pseudogene. This CDR3 has 10 residues. The DNA of the CDR3 is TGTGCCAGCATACGGGGGATAGCTTTCTTT. Its translation: CASIRGIAFF.

The rearrangement uses TRBV19 and TRBJ1-4; 7 nucleotides match TRBD1. J was trimmed by 7 bases and V by 6 bases; bases with no gene match: 11. Looked up from germline, CDR1 is LNHDA and CDR2 is SQIVND (reference sequence). This CDR3 spans 15 amino acids. CDR3 sequence reads: CASRNNRGLGEKLFF. Written as DNA, the CDR3 is TGTGCCAGTAGAAACAATAGGGGGCTGGGTGAAAAACTGTTTTTT.

Only one count was recorded for this clone. The chain links TRBV10-1 to TRBJ1-4; a possible D gene is TRBD1 (5 bases). The ends were cut back, 0 bases at V and 7 bases at J, with 12 bases in the middle. Looked up from germline, CDR1 is WNHNN and CDR2 is SYGVQD (reference sequence). This CDR3 comprises 15 residues. The CDR3 loop reads CASSESGRAAEKLFF. The CDR3, as DNA: TGCGCCAGCAGTGAGTCTGGCAGGGCGGCTGAAAAACTGTTTTTT.

This sequence joins TRBV27 and TRBJ2-1; possible D gene TRBD2, 5 bases. Germline V gene lookup returns CDR1 MNHEY and CDR2 SMNVEV (reference sequence). With 2 bases removed from V and 7 bases from J, the gap between germline ends came to 18 bases. The CDR3 sequence is 16 residues long. Here the CDR3 reads CASSLRGSLAPNEQFF. In nucleotides, the CDR3 is TGTGCCAGCAGTTTAAGAGGGAGCCTTGCCCCAAATGAGCAGTTCTTC.

This clone was seen only a few times. This chain uses TRBV7-9 with TRBJ1-1; TRBD1 agrees at 7 bases. V gave up 6 bases and J gave up 0 bases; unmatched junction bases: 7. The CDR3 is made up of 15 amino acids. Germline V gene lookup returns CDR1 SEHNR and CDR2 FQNEAQ (reference sequence). The CDR3 DNA is TGTGCCAGCAGGGACAGGACAGTCATGAACACTGAAGCTTTCTTT. Amino acid sequence: CASRDRTVMNTEAFF.

This clone was detected a few times. The chain is built from TRBV27 and TRBJ1-6; a weak D match, TRBD1 (5 bases). Trimming left V 6 bases short and J 10 bases short, with 16 bases between. Germline assignment: CDR1 MNHEY and CDR2 SMNVEV (reference sequence). The CDR3 extends over 14 amino acids. CDR3 loop: CASRPDRGLSPLHF. The CDR3 DNA follows: TGTGCCAGCAGGCCGGATCGGGGGTTGTCACCCCTCCACTTT.

The chain is built from TRBV6-5 and TRBJ1-2; D is unclear. V was pared by 0 bases and J by 6 bases, with 11 bases between. Germline V gene lookup returns CDR1 MNHEY and CDR2 SVGAGI. This CDR3 spans 14 amino acids. The CDR3 spells CASSYSKGGDGYTF. The CDR3 DNA follows: TGTGCCAGCAGTTACTCGAAAGGAGGTGATGGCTACACCTTC.

This clone was recorded only once. The chain uses TRBV5-1 and TRBJ1-1; D unclear. Germline V gene data show CDR1 as SGHRS and CDR2 as YFSETQ. V was cut by 0 bases and J by 0 bases, with 12 bases left in between. CDR3 length equals 16 residues. CDR3: CASSLALRSMNTEAFF. CDR3 nucleotide sequence: TGCGCCAGCAGCTTGGCCCTTCGGTCCATGAACACTGAAGCTTTCTTT.

The rearrangement uses TRBV27 and TRBJ1-2, with 11 bases lining up with TRBD1. The CDR3 runs 13 residues. The V gene's germline CDR1 is MNHEY and CDR2 SMNVEV (reference sequence). V lost 8 bases and J lost 5; bases outside the gene matches: 4. This chain's CDR3 is CASWDRGKYGYTF. The CDR3 DNA reads as TGTGCCAGCTGGGACAGGGGGAAATATGGCTACACCTTC.

The chain recombines TRBV6-1 with TRBJ2-3; 7 nucleotides match TRBD1. Germline loops: CDR1 MNHNS, CDR2 SASEGT. The CDR3 has 15 amino acids. The V and J ends lost 0 bases and 3 bases, in that order; junction bases with no gene match: 3. This chain's CDR3 is CASSEAPGGTDTQYF. CDR3 DNA: TGTGCCAGCAGTGAAGCCCCAGGGGGAACAGATACGCAGTATTTT.

This clone came up a few times. V is TRBV7-3 and J is TRBJ2-3, with 10 bases identical to TRBD2. V lost 5 bases and J lost 2; bases outside the gene matches: 4. CDR3 length equals 15 residues. CDR1 SGHTA and CDR2 FQGTGA come from the germline V gene. The CDR3 sequence: CASSLLAGVTDTQYF. The DNA of the CDR3 is TGTGCCAGCAGCCTTCTAGCGGGGGTCACAGATACGCAGTATTTT.

This clone occurred a few times. V usage is TRBV28 and J usage is TRBJ2-2; D is unclear. Germline V gene data show CDR1 as MDHEN and CDR2 as SYDVKM. The length of the CDR3 is 12 residues. V was shortened by 3 bases and J by 4 bases, with 3 bases between the two germline ends. CDR3 sequence: CASSFFTGELFF. CDR3 DNA: TGTGCCAGCAGTTTCTTCACCGGGGAGCTGTTTTTT.

The CDR3 protein is CSVGLFNDRGTEAFF. CDR3 DNA: TGCAGCGTCGGGCTTTTTAATGACAGGGGCACTGAAGCTTTCTTT. V and J are TRBV29-1 and TRBJ1-1, with TRBD1 identical over 8 bases. This CDR3 contains 15 residues. V was pared by 6 bases and J by 4 bases, with 13 bases of the junction left unmatched. Germline V gene sequence: CDR1 SQVTM, CDR2 ANQGSEA.

CDR3 residues: CASSLEGPTEAFF. In DNA, the CDR3 is TGTGCCAGCAGTTTAGAGGGCCCGACTGAAGCTTTCTTT. The V and J genes are TRBV27 and TRBJ1-1, with D unresolved. The CDR3 runs 13 residues. CDR1 MNHEY and CDR2 SMNVEV come from the germline V gene (reference sequence). Trimming cost V 2 bases and J 5 bases, with 9 bases left between them.

This chain uses TRBV7-2 with TRBJ2-3, with 13 bases matching TRBD2. Germline trimming cut 3 bases from V and 1 base from J; bases unmatched to any gene: 4. This CDR3 spans 17 amino acids. The germline gives CDR1 SGHTA, CDR2 FQGNSA. The CDR3 reads CASSLTSGRSRTDTQYF. CDR3 nucleotides: TGTGCCAGCAGCTTGACTAGCGGGAGGTCCCGCACAGATACGCAGTATTTT.

CDR3 protein: CASSLSSPTYNEQFF. CDR3 coding DNA: TGTGCCAGCAGTTTATCGTCCCCAACCTACAATGAGCAGTTCTTC. The rearrangement links TRBV27 to TRBJ2-1; no firm D call. Trimming cost V 0 bases and J 2 bases, with 8 bases left between them. This CDR3 has 15 residues. CDR1 and CDR2 from the germline V gene are MNHEY and SMNVEV (reference sequence).

The chain uses TRBV28 and TRBJ2-7; the match to TRBD1 covers 9 bases. V lost 4 bases to trimming and J lost 7 bases; unmatched junction nucleotides: 5. The germline V gene encodes CDR1 MDHEN and CDR2 SYDVKM. CDR3 length equals 13 residues. CDR3 DNA: TGTGCCAGCAGTTCGCACAGGGGGCGAGAGCAGTACGTC. Translating gives CASSSHRGREQYV.

This chain links TRBV21-1 with TRBJ2-5; the tabulated D call, TRBD1, remains unverified against the DNA. TRBV21-1 is given as a pseudogene. CDR3 length: 14 residues. The CDR3 DNA is TGTGCCAGCAGCGGAACAGGGACCCAAGAGACCCAGTACTTC. Its protein is CASSGTGTQETQYF.

Here the CDR3 reads CASSPRDRESSGANVLTF. The CDR3 nucleotides are TGCGCCAGCTCCCCTAGGGACAGGGAAAGTTCTGGGGCCAACGTCCTGACTTTC. This rearrangement joins TRBV4-3 to TRBJ2-6, with 9 bases aligning to TRBD1. J was trimmed by 1 base and V by 8 bases; bases with no gene match: 12. Germline loops: CDR1 LGHNA, CDR2 YSLEER. The CDR3 length is 18 residues.